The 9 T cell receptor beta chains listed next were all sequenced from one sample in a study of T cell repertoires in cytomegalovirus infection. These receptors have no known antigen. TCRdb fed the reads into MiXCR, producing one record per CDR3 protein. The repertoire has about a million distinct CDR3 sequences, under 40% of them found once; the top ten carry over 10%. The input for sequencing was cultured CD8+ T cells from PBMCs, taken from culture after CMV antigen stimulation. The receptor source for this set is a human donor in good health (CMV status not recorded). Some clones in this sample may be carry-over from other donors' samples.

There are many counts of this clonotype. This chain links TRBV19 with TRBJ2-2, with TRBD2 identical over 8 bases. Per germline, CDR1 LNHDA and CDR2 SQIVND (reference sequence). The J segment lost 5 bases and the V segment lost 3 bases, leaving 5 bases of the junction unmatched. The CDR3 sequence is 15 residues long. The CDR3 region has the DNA TGTGCCAGTAGTATTGGCGTAGCGGGGACCGGGGAGCTGTTTTTT. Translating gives CASSIGVAGTGELFF.

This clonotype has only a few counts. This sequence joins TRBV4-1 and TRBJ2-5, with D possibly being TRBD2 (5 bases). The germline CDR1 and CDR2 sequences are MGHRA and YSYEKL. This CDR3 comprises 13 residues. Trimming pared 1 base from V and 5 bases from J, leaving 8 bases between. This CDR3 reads CASSQAGDETQYF. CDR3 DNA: TGCGCCAGCAGCCAAGCCGGGGATGAGACCCAGTACTTC.

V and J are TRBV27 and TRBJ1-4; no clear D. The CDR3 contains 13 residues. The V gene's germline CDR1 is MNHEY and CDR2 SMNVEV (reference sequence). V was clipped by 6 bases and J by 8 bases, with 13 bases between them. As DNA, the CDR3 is TGTGCCAGCAGCCCACGAGGGTGGGAAAAACTGTTTTTT. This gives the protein CASSPRGWEKLFF. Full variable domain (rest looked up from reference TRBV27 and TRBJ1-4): EAQVTQNPRYLITVTGKKLTVTCSQNMNHEYMSWYRQDPGLGLRQIYYSMNVEVTDKGDVPEGYKVSRKEKRNFPLILESPSPNQTSLYFCASSPRGWEKLFFGSGTQLSVL.

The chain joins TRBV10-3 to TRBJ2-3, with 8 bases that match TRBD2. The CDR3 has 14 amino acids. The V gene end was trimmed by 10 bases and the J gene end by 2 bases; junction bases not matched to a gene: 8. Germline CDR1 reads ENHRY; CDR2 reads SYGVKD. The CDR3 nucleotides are TGTGCCACACGTAGCGGGGCGGTCACAGATACGCAGTATTTT. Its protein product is CATRSGAVTDTQYF.

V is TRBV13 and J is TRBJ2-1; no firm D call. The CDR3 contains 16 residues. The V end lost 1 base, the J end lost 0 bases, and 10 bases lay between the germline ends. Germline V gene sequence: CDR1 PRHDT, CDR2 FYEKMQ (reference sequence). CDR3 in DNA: TGTGCCAGCAGCTTAGAACAACAGCGCTCCTACAATGAGCAGTTCTTC. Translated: CASSLEQQRSYNEQFF.

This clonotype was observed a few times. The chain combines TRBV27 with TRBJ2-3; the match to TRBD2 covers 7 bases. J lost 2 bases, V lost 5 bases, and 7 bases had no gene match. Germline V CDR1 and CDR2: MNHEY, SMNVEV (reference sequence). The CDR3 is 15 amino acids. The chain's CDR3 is CASSIRDYPTDTQYF. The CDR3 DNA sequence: TGTGCCAGCAGTATCCGGGACTACCCCACAGATACGCAGTATTTT.

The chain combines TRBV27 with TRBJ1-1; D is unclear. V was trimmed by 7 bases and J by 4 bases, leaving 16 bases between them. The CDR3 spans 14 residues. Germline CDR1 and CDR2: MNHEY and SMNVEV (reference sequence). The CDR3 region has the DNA TGTGCCAGCACCGCCCTCATTGGAGCCACTGAAGCTTTCTTT. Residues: CASTALIGATEAFF.

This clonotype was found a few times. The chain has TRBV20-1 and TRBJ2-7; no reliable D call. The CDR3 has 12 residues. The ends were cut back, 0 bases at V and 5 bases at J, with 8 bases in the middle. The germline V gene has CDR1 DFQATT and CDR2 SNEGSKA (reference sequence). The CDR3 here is CSARDRDDEQYV. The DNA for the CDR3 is TGCAGTGCTAGAGATCGAGATGACGAGCAGTACGTC.

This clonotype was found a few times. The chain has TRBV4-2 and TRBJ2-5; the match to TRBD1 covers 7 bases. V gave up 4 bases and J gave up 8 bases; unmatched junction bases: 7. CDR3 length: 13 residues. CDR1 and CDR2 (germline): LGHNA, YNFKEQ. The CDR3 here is CASSPPDRTTQYF. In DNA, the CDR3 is TGTGCCAGCAGCCCCCCGGACAGGACCACCCAGTACTTC.